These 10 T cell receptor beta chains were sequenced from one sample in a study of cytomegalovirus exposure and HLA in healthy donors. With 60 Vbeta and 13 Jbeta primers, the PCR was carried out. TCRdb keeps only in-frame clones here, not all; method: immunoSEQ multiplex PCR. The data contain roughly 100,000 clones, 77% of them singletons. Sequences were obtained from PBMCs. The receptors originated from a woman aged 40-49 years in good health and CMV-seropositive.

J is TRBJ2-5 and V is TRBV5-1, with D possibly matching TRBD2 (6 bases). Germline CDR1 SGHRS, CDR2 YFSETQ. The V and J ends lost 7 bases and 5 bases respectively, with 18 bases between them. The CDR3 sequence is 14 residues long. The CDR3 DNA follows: TGCGCCAGCGGTCTGGCCGGGGGTCTGGAGACCCAGTACTTC. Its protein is CASGLAGGLETQYF. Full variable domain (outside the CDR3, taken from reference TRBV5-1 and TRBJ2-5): KAGVTQTPRYLIKTRGQQVTLSCSPISGHRSVSWYQQTPGQGLQFLFEYFSETQRNKGNFPGRFSGRQFSNSRSEMNVSTLELGDSALYLCASGLAGGLETQYFGPGTRLLVL.

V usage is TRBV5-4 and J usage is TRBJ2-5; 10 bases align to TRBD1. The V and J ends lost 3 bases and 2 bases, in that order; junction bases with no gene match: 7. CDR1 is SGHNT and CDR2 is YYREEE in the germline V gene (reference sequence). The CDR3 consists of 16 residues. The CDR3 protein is CASSSEGTGVQETQYF. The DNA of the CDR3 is TGTGCCAGCAGCTCCGAGGGGACAGGGGTACAAGAGACCCAGTACTTC.

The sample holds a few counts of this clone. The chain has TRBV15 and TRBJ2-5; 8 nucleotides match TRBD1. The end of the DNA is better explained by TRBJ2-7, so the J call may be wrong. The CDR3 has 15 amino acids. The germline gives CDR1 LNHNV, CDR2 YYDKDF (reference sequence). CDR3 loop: CATSRGGQGPYEQYF. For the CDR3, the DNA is TGTGCCACCAGCAGAGGAGGACAGGGTCCCTACGAGCAGTACTTC.

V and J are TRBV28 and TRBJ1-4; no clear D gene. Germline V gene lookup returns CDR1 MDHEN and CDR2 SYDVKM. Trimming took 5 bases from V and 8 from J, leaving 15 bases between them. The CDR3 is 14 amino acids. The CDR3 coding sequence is TGTGCCAGCAGTCCAAGGCCCGGAGACGAAAAACTGTTTTTT. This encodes CASSPRPGDEKLFF.

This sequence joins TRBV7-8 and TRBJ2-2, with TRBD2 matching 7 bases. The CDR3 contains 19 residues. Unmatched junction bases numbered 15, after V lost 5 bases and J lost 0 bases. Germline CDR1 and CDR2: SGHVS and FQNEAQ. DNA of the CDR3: TGTGCCAGCAGCCCAGCGGGGAGACTAGCAGGTGCGAACACCGGGGAGCTGTTTTTT. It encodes CASSPAGRLAGANTGELFF.

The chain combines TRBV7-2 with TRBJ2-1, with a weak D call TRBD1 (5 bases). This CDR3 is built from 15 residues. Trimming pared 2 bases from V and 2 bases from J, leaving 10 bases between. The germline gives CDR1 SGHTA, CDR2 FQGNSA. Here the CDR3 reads CASSLWQGPYNEQFF. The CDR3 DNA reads TGTGCCAGCAGCTTATGGCAGGGCCCCTACAATGAGCAGTTCTTC.

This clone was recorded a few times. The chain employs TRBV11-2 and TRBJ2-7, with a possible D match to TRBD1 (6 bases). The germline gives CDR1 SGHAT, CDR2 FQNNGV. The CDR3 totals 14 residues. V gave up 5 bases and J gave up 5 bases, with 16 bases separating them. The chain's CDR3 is CASSQVVQGNEQYF. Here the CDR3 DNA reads TGTGCCAGCAGCCAAGTCGTACAGGGTAACGAGCAGTACTTC.

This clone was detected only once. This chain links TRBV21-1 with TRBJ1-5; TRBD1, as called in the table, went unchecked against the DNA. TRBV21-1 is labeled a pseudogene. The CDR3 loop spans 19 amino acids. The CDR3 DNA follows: TGTGCCAGCAGCAAAGGGGTCCGGGACAGGGGGCCACCGGGTCAGCCCCAGCATTTT. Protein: CASSKGVRDRGPPGQPQHF.

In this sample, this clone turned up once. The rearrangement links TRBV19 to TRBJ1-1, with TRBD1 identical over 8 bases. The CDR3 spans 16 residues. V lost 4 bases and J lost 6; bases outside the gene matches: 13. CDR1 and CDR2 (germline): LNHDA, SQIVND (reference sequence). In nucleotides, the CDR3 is TGTGCCAGTAGTACCCCTGGACAGGGTATTTTGGCTGAAGCTTTCTTT. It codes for CASSTPGQGILAEAFF.

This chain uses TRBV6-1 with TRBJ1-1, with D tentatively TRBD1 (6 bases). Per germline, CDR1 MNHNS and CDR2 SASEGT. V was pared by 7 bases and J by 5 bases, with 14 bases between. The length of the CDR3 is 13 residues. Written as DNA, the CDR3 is TGTGCCAGCACCAAGACAGGTTTGACTGAAGCTTTCTTT. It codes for CASTKTGLTEAFF.